These 18 T cell receptor beta chains were sequenced from one sample in a study of T cell repertoires in cytomegalovirus infection (dated by TCRdb to 2018 to 2020). Data came from an Illumina HiSeq 1500. TCRdb reprocessing: public reads trimmed at Q25 with fastp, clones called with MiXCR, in-frame beta chains kept. CDR3 protein duplicates are merged, each entry listing the most common genes and DNA. This sample holds approximately 110,000 distinct CDR3 sequences; around 45% were observed only once. In total, the top ten clones hold roughly 70% of the sample. The antigens these receptors bind are not known. The sample's treatment or condition label, in plain terms: in vitro stimulation with specific CMV peptide epitopes to enrich CMV-specific T cells. The material was CD8+ T cells from cultured PBMCs, obtained from culture after CMV antigen stimulation. Every receptor here comes from a human donor in good health (CMV status not recorded). Some clones in this sample may be carry-over from other donors' samples.

The gene calls are TRBV11-2 and TRBJ2-7, with a tentative D call TRBD1 (6 bases). V was cut by 4 bases and J by 3 bases, with 16 bases left in between. In germline, CDR1 is SGHAT, CDR2 FQNNGV. CDR3 length equals 15 residues. CDR3 bases: TGTGCCAGCAGCTACCCAGGGACACGGGACTACGAGCAGTACTTC. The encoded protein is CASSYPGTRDYEQYF.

This clonotype occurred many times. This chain joins TRBV7-8 and TRBJ2-7; D is possibly TRBD1 or TRBD2 (5 bases each). The ends were cut back, 5 bases at V and 0 bases at J, with 11 bases in the middle. The germline V gene encodes CDR1 SGHVS and CDR2 FQNEAQ. The CDR3 contains 14 residues. In DNA form, the CDR3 reads TGTGCCAGCAGCCCCCGGGACGGCTCCTACGAGCAGTACTTC. Its protein product is CASSPRDGSYEQYF.

The V call is TRBV6-6, the J call TRBJ2-3, with 9 bases fitting TRBD1. With V trimmed by 8 bases and J by 4 bases, 16 bases remained unmatched. This CDR3 has 17 amino acids. From germline, CDR1 is MNHNY and CDR2 SVGAGI (reference sequence). The CDR3: CASLGSLTGGWSDTQYF. DNA for the CDR3: TGTGCCAGCTTAGGATCCCTAACAGGGGGCTGGTCAGATACGCAGTATTTT.

This chain uses TRBV7-3 with TRBJ1-1, with 7 bases aligning to TRBD1. With 3 bases clipped from V and 7 bases from J, the junction kept 5 bases outside the gene matches. Germline values: CDR1 SGHTA, CDR2 FQGTGA. This CDR3 comprises 13 residues. This chain's CDR3 is CASSLGQPDEAFF. CDR3 in DNA: TGTGCCAGCAGCTTGGGACAGCCGGATGAAGCTTTCTTT.

The chain links TRBV20-1 to TRBJ1-2, with TRBD1 as a possible D gene (5 bases). The CDR3 is 18 residues long. V was shortened by 6 bases and J by 6 bases, with 32 bases between the two germline ends. Germline V gene data show CDR1 as DFQATT and CDR2 as SNEGSKA (reference sequence). This chain's CDR3 is CSAVTTPGNLYRGHGYTF. The CDR3 nucleotides are TGCAGTGCAGTTACGACCCCAGGGAATCTATACCGGGGCCATGGCTACACCTTC.

This clonotype was detected only a few times. This chain links TRBV4-1 with TRBJ1-2; 7 positions agree with TRBD1. V shed 1 base and J 4 bases; nucleotides not matched to a gene: 3. CDR1 and CDR2 (germline): MGHRA, YSYEKL. The CDR3 runs to 14 residues. The CDR3 loop reads CASSQGDSSYGYTF. As DNA, the CDR3 is TGCGCCAGCAGCCAAGGGGACAGCAGCTATGGCTACACCTTC.

The genes are TRBV2 and TRBJ2-5; D is uncertain. The germline CDR1 and CDR2 sequences are SNHLY and FYNNEI. This CDR3 contains 10 residues. V was trimmed by 10 bases and J by 7 bases, leaving 10 bases between them. The CDR3 nucleotides read TGTGCCACCCTGCTAGGGACCCAGTACTTC. Its protein is CATLLGTQYF.

This clonotype turned up a few times. This rearrangement joins TRBV7-8 to TRBJ1-1; D gene unclear. V gave up 5 bases and J gave up 2 bases, with 12 bases separating them. Germline V gene data show CDR1 as SGHVS and CDR2 as FQNEAQ. This CDR3 has 14 amino acids. The CDR3, as DNA: TGTGCCAGCAGCCGCCGTCGGTACAACACTGAAGCTTTCTTT. It translates to CASSRRRYNTEAFF.

J is TRBJ2-6 and V is TRBV19, with TRBD1 as a possible D gene (6 bases). The ends were cut back, 4 bases at V and 3 bases at J, with 13 bases in the middle. The CDR3 is 16 residues long. The germline V gene encodes CDR1 LNHDA and CDR2 SQIVND (reference sequence). CDR3 in amino acids: CASSSDGGGGANVLTF. Written as DNA, the CDR3 is TGTGCCAGTAGTAGCGATGGGGGCGGTGGGGCCAACGTCCTGACTTTC.

This clonotype was counted many times. The rearrangement joins TRBV5-6 to TRBJ1-1, with D maybe TRBD1 (5 bases). CDR1 and CDR2 from the germline V gene are SGHDT and YYEEEE. The CDR3 covers 15 residues. The V end lost 4 bases, the J end lost 1 base, and 14 bases lay between the germline ends. The CDR3 protein is CASSAPGLPNTEAFF. In DNA, the CDR3 is TGTGCCAGCAGCGCCCCGGGACTTCCGAACACTGAAGCTTTCTTT. Using reference TRBV5-6 and TRBJ1-1 for the parts outside the CDR3, the full variable domain is DAGVTQSPTHLIKTRGQQVTLRCSPKSGHDTVSWYQQALGQGPQFIFQYYEEEERQRGNFPDRFSGHQFPNYSSELNVNALLLGDSALYLCASSAPGLPNTEAFFGQGTRLTVV.

This clonotype has a handful of counts. The rearrangement uses TRBV12-3 or TRBV12-4 and TRBJ1-5; D gene ambiguous. This CDR3 is built from 14 residues. V lost 4 bases and J 3 bases, leaving 10 bases between the germline ends. The CDR3 bases are TGTGCCAGCAGTTACGGTGGAAACAATCAGCCCCAGCATTTT. Translated, it gives CASSYGGNNQPQHF.

This rearrangement joins TRBV7-2 to TRBJ1-2; TRBD1 is a possible D gene (5 bases). The CDR3 runs 15 residues. Deletions cut 4 bases from V and 2 bases from J, with 14 bases between. Germline assignment: CDR1 SGHTA and CDR2 FQGNSA. The CDR3 protein is CASSSGGWTNYGYTF. The CDR3 region has the DNA TGTGCCAGCAGCTCGGGCGGGTGGACAAACTATGGCTACACCTTC.

The chain recombines TRBV7-9 with TRBJ2-2; D uncertain. CDR3 size: 13 residues. The germline CDR1 and CDR2 sequences are SEHNR and FQNEAQ (reference sequence). Trimming shortened V by 7 bases and J by 6 bases, and 12 bases separated the two germline ends. CDR3 loop: CASNGVAAGELFF. Here the CDR3 DNA reads TGTGCCAGCAACGGCGTGGCGGCCGGGGAGCTGTTTTTT.

The rearrangement joins TRBV27 to TRBJ1-1; D may be TRBD1 (5 bases). Germline assignment: CDR1 MNHEY and CDR2 SMNVEV (reference sequence). The germline V and J ends were trimmed by 5 bases and 2 bases, with 15 bases remaining between them. CDR3 length: 15 residues. The CDR3, as DNA: TGTGCCAGCAGTCCGCATTGGGACGGAAACACTGAAGCTTTCTTT. Protein product: CASSPHWDGNTEAFF.

CDR3 sequence reads: CASSPVGTYEQYF. CDR3 nucleotides: TGTGCCAGCAGCCCCGTCGGGACGTACGAGCAGTACTTC. The chain couples TRBV4-2 to TRBJ2-7, with D perhaps TRBD1 or TRBD2 (5 bases each). The germline V gene encodes CDR1 LGHNA and CDR2 YNFKEQ. This CDR3 is built from 13 residues. Trimming left V 4 bases short and J 4 bases short, with 11 bases between.

In its sample, this clonotype was seen a few times. V is TRBV12-3 or TRBV12-4 and J is TRBJ2-1; the match to TRBD1 covers 9 bases. The ends lost 10 bases at V and 6 bases at J; junction bases unmatched: 4. CDR3 size: 12 residues. This CDR3 reads CATGDRANEQFF. CDR3 sequence (DNA): TGTGCCACAGGGGACAGGGCCAATGAGCAGTTCTTC.

The gene calls are TRBV7-2 and TRBJ1-4; D is undetermined. This CDR3 is built from 14 residues. V dropped 5 bases and J dropped 11 bases, with 18 bases sitting between them. Germline-derived CDR1 and CDR2 are SGHTA and FQGNSA. The CDR3 region is CASSEGVLVSKLFF. CDR3 bases: TGTGCCAGCAGCGAAGGAGTTTTGGTTTCTAAACTGTTTTTT. The full variable domain, completed using reference TRBV7-2 and TRBJ1-4, is GAGVSQSPSNKVTEKGKDVELRCDPISGHTALYWYRQSLGQGLEFLIYFQGNSAPDKSGLPSDRFSAERTGGSVSTLTIQRTQQEDSAVYLCASSEGVLVSKLFFGSGTQLSVL.

The chain joins TRBV5-6 to TRBJ1-1; 12 bases agree with TRBD1. V shed 3 bases and J 5 bases; nucleotides not matched to a gene: 8. Germline CDR1 and CDR2: SGHDT and YYEEEE. The CDR3 contains 16 residues. The CDR3 DNA is TGTGCCAGCAGCTACCGGGACAGGGGGCTAGGGACTGAAGCTTTCTTT. Protein sequence: CASSYRDRGLGTEAFF.